This TCR beta chain comes out of a study of blood T cell repertoires in COVID-19. Study context: T cells, B-cell-depleted T cells, or PBMCs supplied cDNA or gDNA.

Per the original data handling: By means of reference gene primer amplification, nucleated cell counts were estimated. Sequencing was performed with immunoSEQ multiplex PCR; in TCRdb, only in-frame clones are kept and a portion is missing. The DNA gave D and trimming, while V, J and clone size come from that table. The sample contains around 70,000 clones, approximately 90% of which appear only once. The germline gives CDR1 LGHDT, CDR2 YNNKEL (reference sequence). This CDR3 spans 15 amino acids. Germline trimming cut 8 bases from V and 2 bases from J; bases unmatched to any gene: 10. The rearrangement links TRBV3-1 (or the pseudogene TRBV3-2) to TRBJ2-3; 7 nucleotides agree with TRBD2. Sample: peripheral blood. This sequence originates from a human donor in a cohort sampled during active COVID-19. The CDR3 nucleotides are TGTGCCAGCCTCCAGGGAGGGACCCCCACAGATACGCAGTATTTT. Translating it yields CASLQGGTPTDTQYF.